This T cell receptor beta chain was captured in a study of T cells in Graves' hyperthyroidism and ophthalmopathy. Findings and caveats of the study: In the analysis, a 13 V-J model separated ophthalmopathy from stable hyperthyroidism.

This clonotype showed up many times. Its specificity is not known. There were TCR beta CDR3 regions amplified from RNA transcripts. The HTBI primer set served for first-round RT-PCR of the TCR CDR3. Each CDR3 protein is one row after TCRdb ran MiXCR on the multiplex PCR reads. The table has 550,000 to 700,000 distinct CDR3 sequences, approximately 15% seen once. Trimming shortened V by 4 bases and J by 1 base, and 10 bases separated the two germline ends. Germline-derived CDR1 and CDR2 are SQVTM and ANQGSEA. The CDR3 consists of 13 residues. Sequenced: blood. V gene TRBV29-1 combines with J gene TRBJ1-1, with D maybe TRBD1 (5 bases). The sequence came from a woman in her forties with Graves' ophthalmopathy. The CDR3 here is CSVVWGWNTEAFF. The CDR3 bases are TGCAGCGTTGTGTGGGGCTGGAACACTGAAGCTTTCTTT.